The next 28 T cell receptor beta chains were all read from a single sample in a study of robustness of blood B and T cell sequencing. cDNA synthesis used template switching with a 5' universal priming oligo. Every cDNA molecule received a random 12-nucleotide UMI from the template-switch oligo. MiXCR was run by TCRdb on the PCR reads, yielding one entry per CDR3 protein. The sample lists about 3,500 distinct CDR3 sequences; over 50% were seen once. The template for TCR beta quantification was mRNA, not genomic DNA. Sequenced sample: peripheral blood. The receptors originated from a human donor in good health.

The sample holds a few counts of this clonotype. V is TRBV6-5 and J is TRBJ2-2; D remains unclear. Trimming took off 6 bases at V and 5 bases at J, with 7 bases between the two ends. The CDR3 contains 12 residues. Germline V gives CDR1 MNHEY, CDR2 SVGAGI. CDR3 coding DNA: TGTGCCAGCAGCCAGAAAACCGGGGAGCTGTTTTTT. It codes for CASSQKTGELFF.

V is TRBV24-1 and J is TRBJ2-1; 11 bases are a match to TRBD1. J lost 4 bases, V lost 3 bases, and 4 bases had no gene match. The CDR3 consists of 16 residues. Germline loops: CDR1 KGHDR, CDR2 SFDVKD. The CDR3 sequence is CATSDPGTGGYNEQFF. The CDR3, as DNA: TGTGCCACCAGTGATCCCGGGACAGGGGGATACAATGAGCAGTTCTTC.

The CDR3: CACLAGFQYGYTF. The CDR3 nucleotides are TGTGCCTGCCTCGCAGGGTTTCAATATGGCTACACCTTC. V usage is TRBV30 and J usage is TRBJ1-2; D perhaps matches TRBD1 (5 bases). The germline gives CDR1 GTSNPN, CDR2 SVGIG (reference sequence). This CDR3 is built from 13 residues. V lost 6 bases, J lost 5 bases, and 16 bases lay in between.

This clonotype was recorded once. The V gene is TRBV7-2, the J gene TRBJ2-3; D may be TRBD1 or TRBD2 (5 bases each). This CDR3 is built from 15 residues. With 1 base removed from V and 4 bases from J, the gap between germline ends came to 12 bases. Germline V gene lookup returns CDR1 SGHTA and CDR2 FQGNSA. The CDR3 DNA is TGTGCCAGCAGCTTAGTGGGGGTAGAGTCAGATACGCAGTATTTT. The encoded protein is CASSLVGVESDTQYF.

V and J are TRBV24-1 and TRBJ2-2; the D is unclear. From germline, CDR1 is KGHDR and CDR2 SFDVKD. Between the trimmed V and J ends, which lost 6 bases and 2 bases, there was a span of 6 bases. The CDR3 contains 13 residues. CDR3 region: CATSRLNTGELFF. Here the CDR3 DNA reads TGTGCCACCAGTCGATTAAACACCGGGGAGCTGTTTTTT.

This clonotype showed up just a few times. The rearrangement uses TRBV30 and TRBJ2-7; D remains ambiguous. There are 13 residues in the CDR3. V lost 5 bases, J lost 3 bases, and 14 bases lay in between. Germline lookup yields CDR1 GTSNPN and CDR2 SVGIG (reference sequence). Here the CDR3 DNA reads TGTGCCTGGTCACGAGGCAGGAACTACGAGCAGTACTTC. Residues: CAWSRGRNYEQYF.

This clonotype was observed a handful of times. The chain has TRBV5-1 and TRBJ2-7; 8 bases map to TRBD2. This CDR3 has 14 residues. V lost 3 bases and J lost 2; bases outside the gene matches: 4. Germline V gene data show CDR1 as SGHRS and CDR2 as YFSETQ. The CDR3 nucleotides read TGCGCCAGCAGCTCCGGGGGGGGTACCTACGAGCAGTACTTC. It codes for CASSSGGGTYEQYF.

This chain links TRBV11-2 with TRBJ2-1; D possibly corresponds to TRBD1 (5 bases). Trimming cost V 0 bases and J 8 bases, with 8 bases left between them. CDR1 SGHAT and CDR2 FQNNGV come from the germline V gene. The CDR3 contains 13 residues. CDR3: CASSLDRVHEQFF. The DNA for the CDR3 is TGTGCCAGCAGCTTAGACAGGGTGCATGAGCAGTTCTTC. The full variable domain, in which reference TRBV11-2 and TRBJ2-1 provide the parts outside the CDR3, is EAGVAQSPRYKIIEKRQSVAFWCNPISGHATLYWYQQILGQGPKLLIQFQNNGVVDDSQLPKDRFSAERLKGVDSTLKIQPAKLEDSAVYLCASSLDRVHEQFFGPGTRLTVL.

In its sample, this clonotype was seen a few times. The chain joins TRBV29-1 to TRBJ1-1; 8 positions agree with TRBD1. V shed 4 bases and J 2 bases; nucleotides not matched to a gene: 15. Per germline, CDR1 SQVTM and CDR2 ANQGSEA. The length of the CDR3 is 17 residues. In nucleotides, the CDR3 is TGCAGCGTTGCGGGGTTGGACAGGGTTGGGTTCAACACTGAAGCTTTCTTT. As protein: CSVAGLDRVGFNTEAFF.

The V call is TRBV12-3 or TRBV12-4, the J call TRBJ2-3, with D perhaps TRBD1 (6 bases). The CDR3 is 14 residues long. The V gene lost 6 bases and the J gene lost 4 bases, with 14 bases spanning the gap. The CDR3 DNA is TGTGCCAGCAGGAACTTACAGGGTGCAGATACGCAGTATTTT. Its translation is CASRNLQGADTQYF.

This sequence joins TRBV20-1 and TRBJ1-3; D is unclear. The V and J ends lost 1 base and 3 bases respectively, with 7 bases between them. The CDR3 runs 13 residues. Germline CDR1 DFQATT, CDR2 SNEGSKA (reference sequence). The DNA of the CDR3 is TGCAGTGCTAGAGGGGCCGTTGGAAACACCATATATTTT. It codes for CSARGAVGNTIYF.

This clonotype was detected a few times. One junction end disagrees with the germline gene, perhaps due to a read error. The rearrangement links TRBV30 to TRBJ1-1; D not certain. This CDR3 comprises 13 residues. Germline loops: CDR1 GTSNPN, CDR2 SVGIG (reference sequence). The CDR3 loop reads CAWSESKNSEAFF. For the CDR3, the DNA is TGTGCCTGGAGTGAATCGAAGAACTCTGAAGCTTTCTTT.

The genes are TRBV11-1 and TRBJ2-7; possibly TRBD1 for D (5 bases). From germline, CDR1 is SGHAT and CDR2 FQDESV (reference sequence). V was pared by 5 bases and J by 4 bases, with 12 bases between. The CDR3 covers 13 residues. The CDR3 is CASSASTGYEQYF. The CDR3 nucleotides are TGTGCCAGCAGCGCCTCCACAGGATACGAGCAGTACTTC.

This chain uses TRBV15 with TRBJ2-3; a weak D match, TRBD1 (6 bases). Germline V gene lookup returns CDR1 LNHNV and CDR2 YYDKDF (reference sequence). V gave up 6 bases and J gave up 4 bases, with 14 bases separating them. The CDR3 consists of 14 residues. CDR3 region: CATRHTGLADTQYF. The CDR3 DNA reads TGTGCCACCAGGCATACAGGGTTGGCAGATACGCAGTATTTT.

This clonotype came up a few times. V gene TRBV18 combines with J gene TRBJ2-7, with 7 bases aligning to TRBD1. The CDR3 spans 15 residues. Unmatched junction bases numbered 6, after V lost 2 bases and J lost 2 bases. Germline values: CDR1 KGHSH, CDR2 LQKENI. As DNA, the CDR3 is TGTGCCAGCTCACCAGCTTCCGACAGGGCCTACGAGCAGTACTTC. Translation: CASSPASDRAYEQYF.

The table lists this clonotype with a few counts. The V call is TRBV29-1, the J call TRBJ2-5, with D uncertain. Germline CDR1 is SQVTM and CDR2 is ANQGSEA. This CDR3 is built from 14 residues. Trimming took off 3 bases at V and 0 bases at J, with 11 bases between the two ends. CDR3 region: CSVDAREYQETQYF. In nucleotides, the CDR3 is TGCAGCGTTGATGCCCGAGAGTACCAAGAGACCCAGTACTTC.

V gene TRBV18 combines with J gene TRBJ1-4; D gene uncertain. Germline CDR1 is KGHSH and CDR2 is LQKENI. The CDR3 runs 14 residues. Trimming left V 2 bases short and J 6 bases short, with 10 bases between. The CDR3 reads CASSPRGTDEKLFF. The CDR3 DNA follows: TGTGCCAGCTCACCAAGAGGAACGGATGAAAAACTGTTTTTT.

This chain joins TRBV20-1 and TRBJ1-2; 9 bases line up with TRBD1. Germline assignment: CDR1 DFQATT and CDR2 SNEGSKA (reference sequence). The CDR3 is made up of 14 amino acids. V lost 6 bases and J lost 2; bases outside the gene matches: 7. DNA for the CDR3: TGCAGTGCGCCTACAGGGGGCTTAAACTATGGCTACACCTTC. It encodes CSAPTGGLNYGYTF.

The gene calls are TRBV29-1 and TRBJ2-7; the match to TRBD1 covers 10 bases. From germline, CDR1 is SQVTM and CDR2 ANQGSEA. The CDR3 contains 13 residues. V was pared by 7 bases and J by 1 base, with 4 bases of the junction left unmatched. This CDR3 reads CSGGQGWSYEQYF. For the CDR3, the DNA is TGCAGCGGGGGACAGGGGTGGTCCTACGAGCAGTACTTC.

The table lists this clonotype with a few counts. The chain combines TRBV20-1 with TRBJ2-4; the match to TRBD2 covers 11 bases. V dropped 7 bases and J dropped 6; count of bases not matched to a gene: 11. Germline loops: CDR1 DFQATT, CDR2 SNEGSKA (reference sequence). The CDR3 extends over 15 amino acids. CDR3 in amino acids: CSGGDGLAGRNIQYF. In DNA form, the CDR3 reads TGCAGTGGTGGAGATGGACTAGCGGGTCGAAACATTCAGTACTTC.

The DNA of the CDR3 is TGTGCCAGCAGCATAGGGCAGGGGCCCCAGGGTGAGCAGTTCTTC. It encodes CASSIGQGPQGEQFF. This chain connects TRBV12-3 or TRBV12-4 to TRBJ2-1, with a weak D call TRBD1 (6 bases). This CDR3 contains 15 residues. V gave up 6 bases and J gave up 9 bases, with 21 bases separating them.

The rearrangement uses TRBV11-3 and TRBJ2-2; a possible D gene is TRBD1 (6 bases). The CDR3 has 14 amino acids. From germline, CDR1 is SGHNT and CDR2 YENEEA. V was shortened by 2 bases and J by 8 bases, with 12 bases between the two germline ends. This CDR3 is CASSLRDKVGELFF. As DNA, the CDR3 is TGTGCCAGCAGCTTACGGGACAAAGTTGGGGAGCTGTTTTTT. The variable domain in full, with the rest retrieved from reference TRBV11-3 and TRBJ2-2, is EAGVVQSPRYKIIEKKQPVAFWCNPISGHNTLYWYLQNLGQGPELLIRYENEEAVDDSQLPKDRFSAERLKGVDSTLKIQPAELGDSAVYLCASSLRDKVGELFFGEGSRLTVL.

The genes are TRBV6-2 or TRBV6-3 and TRBJ1-6; D might be TRBD1 (5 bases). CDR3 length: 13 residues. CDR1 and CDR2 (germline): MNHEY, SVGEGT. V was cut by 2 bases and J by 15 bases, with 14 bases left in between. This chain's CDR3 is CASSYLPDSDLHF. CDR3 sequence (DNA): TGTGCCAGCAGTTACCTTCCTGACAGCGACCTCCACTTT.

J is TRBJ2-3 and V is TRBV12-3 or TRBV12-4, with 7 positions matching TRBD1. With 6 bases clipped from V and 6 bases from J, the junction kept 9 bases outside the gene matches. The CDR3 has 14 residues. The CDR3 region is CASSIRQGMDTQYF. In DNA form, the CDR3 reads TGTGCCAGCAGCATAAGACAGGGAATGGATACGCAGTATTTT.

This chain uses TRBV27 with TRBJ1-1, with no clear D. The CDR3 has 14 residues. Germline V gene data show CDR1 as MNHEY and CDR2 as SMNVEV (reference sequence). The ends were cut back, 2 bases at V and 4 bases at J, with 11 bases in the middle. DNA of the CDR3: TGTGCCAGCAGTTTAAGGAAAGGCCGCACTGAAGCTTTCTTT. It yields the protein CASSLRKGRTEAFF.

This sequence joins TRBV19 and TRBJ1-2; D might be TRBD1 (6 bases). The CDR3 is made up of 13 amino acids. The germline gives CDR1 LNHDA, CDR2 SQIVND (reference sequence). V shed 6 bases and J shed 4 bases, with 12 bases lying between them. In DNA, the CDR3 is TGTGCCAGTAGCCTGACAGGATTCTATGGCTACACCTTC. It translates to CASSLTGFYGYTF.

The chain has TRBV5-1 and TRBJ2-3, with D perhaps TRBD1 (5 bases). V lost 4 bases to trimming and J lost 4 bases, with 10 bases between them. This CDR3 spans 13 amino acids. Germline V CDR1 and CDR2: SGHRS, YFSETQ. CDR3 amino acids: CASSRQSADTQYF. The DNA for the CDR3 is TGCGCCAGCAGCCGACAGTCTGCAGATACGCAGTATTTT.

The sample holds a few counts of this clonotype. This chain uses TRBV30 with TRBJ1-3; maybe TRBD1 (5 bases). Trimming removed 5 bases from V and 3 bases from J, with 14 bases in between. The germline CDR1 and CDR2 sequences are GTSNPN and SVGIG (reference sequence). The CDR3 has 14 residues. The CDR3 DNA is TGTGCCTGGTTGGGGCAGAGGAGTGGAAACACCATATATTTT. Amino acids: CAWLGQRSGNTIYF.